This TCR beta chain was recorded in a study of beta chain features in type 1 diabetes (dated by TCRdb to between 2018 and 2020). Looking at the study overall: Patients and healthy donors did not differ in mean age, gender distribution, total cell number or subset yield. A total of roughly 100 million sorted cells were examined across all samples, and a strong correlation was observed between cell number per subset and RNA yield. The study compared TCRB repertoires of sorted circulating CD4+ T cell subsets between recently diagnosed type 1 diabetes patients and matched healthy donors. Regulatory and stem cell-like memory subsets were isolated from only 8 patients and roughly eight healthy donors, whereas naive and central memory subsets came from all 30 or so donors. Results and caveats for the whole study, not just this receptor: Only small numbers of individuals were included in the HLA sub-analyses, which left unresolved whether HLA type had any influence on TCRB rearrangement. Because cDNA was sequenced instead of genomic DNA, highly expressing activated cells could be over-represented, though the groups showed no difference in activation or CD3 levels. At VDJ recombination sites, type 1 diabetes patients had fewer insertions and more deleted nucleotides, which implies abnormalities in thymic rearrangement. Naive, central memory and regulatory TCRB repertoires appeared to be more alike among patients than among healthy donors. Shorter templates might have been favored by PCR, but patient and control samples were amplified and corrected together, so both groups would have been affected equally by any skew. In all four CD4+ subsets, TCRB CDR3 length was moderately but significantly shorter in type 1 diabetes patients.

The entire amount of isolated RNA was reverse transcribed using the High Capacity cDNA Reverse Transcription Kit, so the sequenced TCRB transcripts were expressed ones. Deep immunoSEQ sequencing was performed on naive, central memory and regulatory T cell samples, with an average of roughly 3.6 million total reads per sample. Sorted cells were lysed in RLT buffer and RNA was extracted with DNase-treated RNeasy Micro or Mini kits, depending on cell number. To prevent cross-contamination, each cell subset was processed individually, whereas patient and healthy donor samples were processed jointly. Using the immunoSEQ multiplex PCR, TCRB sequences were amplified from cDNA into 87-bp fragments spanning the CDR3 region. Amplicons were sequenced on the Illumina HiSeq platform. The paper's processing steps were these. Synthetic template baselines were used to correct PCR bias computationally, reads within Hamming distance 2 were collapsed together, and singletons that could not be merged were discarded. Reads were aligned against IMGT so that V, D and J genes, CDR3 length and insertions or deletions at six rearrangement sites could be assigned. Within each subset, clonotype counts were normalized to sorted cell number, and only after that were true diversity and Gini coefficients computed with the tcR R package. The overlap coefficient, calculated on TCRB nucleotide sequences, was used to quantify repertoire sharing. As a proxy for the pre-selection repertoire, out-of-frame TCRB sequences from naive cells were analyzed. TCRdb retrieved this table from immuneACCESS and kept in-frame rearrangements only. Not all clones are present; in checked studies, unresolved V genes account for under half, and no reason is known for the remainder. V and J calls plus clone size are reproduced from that table; the DNA served to infer D and trimming. In this sample the table shows nearly 700,000 clones, around an eighth of which occur a single time. The ten most abundant clones make up approximately 0.021% of the sample.

Note on this clone: Its antigen is still unknown. No per-base quality is available; no much larger clone lies one base away.

From each donor, a single peripheral blood sample of 95 to 150 mL on average was drawn into heparinised tubes. A BD FACSAria II and a panel including CD45RO, CCR7, CD25, CD127, CD95 and CD27 were used to sort naive, central memory, regulatory and stem cell-like memory CD4+ T cells. A purity above 98% was achieved for all sorted populations. PBMCs were separated immediately by Lymphoprep density gradient centrifugation and were stained directly, without being cultured. To minimize batch effects, samples were stained and sorted in pairs, one healthy donor with one patient per experiment. Compared with germline, V lacks 5 bases and J lacks 6 bases; bases without a gene match: 9. The germline V gene supplies CDR1 LGHNA and CDR2 YNFKEQ. The CDR3 runs 15 residues from the cysteine to the phenylalanine. Just CDR3 DNA is preserved here, 45 bases in frame from base 1.

The rearranged segments are TRBV4-2 and TRBJ2-1; TRBD2 lines up with 8 middle nucleotides. Material: naive CD4+ T cells from blood. The intended sense of this specimen's cell subset or site label: true naive CD4+ T cells. The origin of this receptor is a young man with type 1 diabetes. The nucleotide sequence is TGTGCCAGCAGCGGCGGGGGGTCCACCCCCAATGAGCAGTTCTTC. It is translated as CASSGGGSTPNEQFF.